The rows below give T cell receptor beta chains drawn from one sample of a study of a mutant IDH1 vaccine in newly diagnosed glioma. TCRdb's table, derived via immunoSEQ multiplex PCR, lists solely in-frame clones and lacks some. This sample carries around 36,000 clones, approximately 93% of them seen once, and the ten largest clones take 2.6%. These TCRs are of unknown antigen specificity. The sequencing here drew on PBMCs, taken from a glioma patient whose treatment included an IDH1 peptide vaccine. These TCRs come from a man over 45 with glioma. Both conserved end residues are part of each CDR3. A D gene is named only where the DNA matches it firmly. Clone size is given for some rows only: seen once, a few or many times, or a class if the clone is expanded.

cdr3_aa,cdr3_nt,d_call,clone_size,v_call,cdr3_length,j_call
CASHRQGGEKLFF,TGTGCCAGCCATAGACAGGGTGGTGAAAAACTGTTTTTT,TRBD1,.,TRBV2,13,TRBJ1-4
CASSQAGQGYTEAFF,TGCGCCAGCAGCCAAGCTGGGCAGGGGTATACTGAAGCTTTCTTT,.,.,TRBV4-3,15,TRBJ1-1
CASSFRGQETQYF,TGTGCCAGCAGTTTCAGGGGTCAAGAGACCCAGTACTTC,.,.,TRBV6-5,13,TRBJ2-5
CASKRTRNEYTEAFF,TGTGCCAGCAAAAGGACCCGGAATGAGTACACTGAAGCTTTCTTT,.,.,TRBV6-5,15,TRBJ1-1
CASSQAGGYSGNTIYF,TGCGCCAGCAGCCAGGCAGGGGGCTACTCTGGAAACACCATATATTTT,TRBD1,.,TRBV4-3,16,TRBJ1-3
CASSLVMETQYF,TGTGCCAGCAGCTTAGTAATGGAGACCCAGTACTTC,.,.,TRBV7-9,12,TRBJ2-5
CSVGTGSGNTF,.,.,.,TRBV20-1,11,TRBJ1-2
CASSRQGASEKLFF,TGTGCCAGCAGTAGACAGGGGGCGAGTGAAAAACTGTTTTTT,TRBD1,.,TRBV27,14,TRBJ1-4
CSVEIRAAGELFF,TGCAGCGTTGAAATCAGGGCTGCCGGGGAGCTGTTTTTT,.,.,TRBV29-1,13,TRBJ2-2
CASSQGMGVGETQYF,TGCGCCAGCAGCCAAGGGATGGGGGTCGGGGAGACCCAGTACTTC,.,.,TRBV4-3,15,TRBJ2-5
CASSTSPSGGSDTQYF,TGTGCCAGCAGCACTAGCCCTAGCGGGGGCAGCGATACGCAGTATTTT,TRBD2,.,TRBV9,16,TRBJ2-3
CASSLEGWAGAREQFF,TGTGCCAGCAGCTTAGAGGGGTGGGCAGGGGCTCGAGAGCAGTTCTTC,.,.,TRBV7-2,16,TRBJ2-1
CASSQGPMNTEAFF,TGCGCCAGCAGCCAAGGGCCGATGAACACTGAAGCTTTCTTT,.,.,TRBV4-3,14,TRBJ1-1
CAWSPGDYGYTF,TGTGCCTGGAGCCCAGGAGACTATGGCTACACCTTC,.,.,TRBV30,12,TRBJ1-2
CSGSGLAGEGNIQYF,TGCAGCGGATCGGGACTAGCGGGGGAGGGGAACATTCAGTACTTC,TRBD2,.,TRBV29-1,15,TRBJ2-4
CASSQDQSDYNNEQFF,TGTGCCAGCAGCCAAGATCAAAGTGACTACAACAATGAGCAGTTCTTC,.,.,TRBV4-2,16,TRBJ2-1
CSVEIRDRAYEQYF,TGCAGCGTTGAAATCCGGGACAGGGCCTACGAGCAGTACTTC,TRBD1,.,TRBV29-1,14,TRBJ2-7
CASSSYRDRGREQYF,TGTGCCAGCAGCTCTTACCGGGACAGGGGCCGCGAGCAGTACTTC,TRBD1,.,TRBV7-2,15,TRBJ2-7
CASSPAGTSNQPQHF,TGTGCCAGCAGCCCGGCCGGGACGAGCAATCAGCCCCAGCATTTT,.,.,TRBV5-6,15,TRBJ1-5
CASSATGRGTYEQYF,TGTGCCAGCAGCGCGACAGGGCGTGGTACGTACGAGCAGTACTTC,TRBD1,.,TRBV7-8,15,TRBJ2-7
CSVGKYEQYF,TGCAGCGTTGGAAAATACGAGCAGTACTTC,.,.,TRBV29-1,10,TRBJ2-7
CAWSVRSRVGGETQYF,TGTGCCTGGAGTGTACGGTCTCGGGTGGGGGGAGAGACCCAGTACTTC,.,.,TRBV30,16,TRBJ2-5
CASSLQDRGYGYTF,TGTGCCAGCAGTCTACAAGACAGGGGGTATGGCTACACCTTC,TRBD1,few,TRBV6-5,14,TRBJ1-2
CASSLPGVHETQYF,TGTGCCAGCAGCTTGCCGGGGGTCCACGAGACCCAGTACTTC,.,once,TRBV5-4,14,TRBJ2-5
CASSPPFGITYNEQFF,TGTGCCAGCAGCCCACCCTTCGGGATTACCTACAATGAGCAGTTCTTC,.,.,TRBV4-2,16,TRBJ2-1
CASSPLISNQPQHF,TGTGCCAGCAGTCCCCTTATTAGCAATCAGCCCCAGCATTTT,.,.,TRBV6-5,14,TRBJ1-5
CASSFGVGGNTIYF,TGTGCCAGCAGTTTTGGAGTGGGTGGAAACACCATATATTTT,.,.,TRBV28,14,TRBJ1-3
CASRAGGTNTGELFF,TGTGCCAGCAGGGCGGGAGGTACGAACACCGGGGAGCTGTTTTTT,TRBD2,.,TRBV27,15,TRBJ2-2
CASSQGQGSYEQYF,TGCGCCAGCAGCCAAGGACAGGGCAGCTACGAGCAGTACTTC,TRBD1,once,TRBV4-1,14,TRBJ2-7
CASSRATGISGNTIYF,TGTGCCAGTAGTCGAGCGACAGGCATCTCTGGAAACACCATATATTTT,.,.,TRBV19,16,TRBJ1-3
CASSLGDRARGPDEQYF,TGTGCCAGCAGCTTAGGGGACCGGGCGCGGGGTCCTGACGAGCAGTACTTC,.,.,TRBV7-9,17,TRBJ2-7
CASSIPQGGGNQPQHF,TGTGCCAGCAGTATCCCTCAGGGTGGGGGCAATCAGCCCCAGCATTTT,.,once,TRBV28,16,TRBJ1-5
CATSRDGTGDQKLFF,TGTGCCACCAGCCGAGACGGGACAGGGGACCAAAAACTGTTTTTT,TRBD1,.,TRBV15,15,TRBJ1-4
CASSPGTGATEAFF,TGTGCCAGCAGCCCAGGCACAGGGGCTACTGAAGCTTTCTTT,TRBD1,once,TRBV5-4,14,TRBJ1-1
CASSVRRAGGWDTQYF,TGTGCCAGCAGCGTAAGGCGAGCGGGAGGGTGGGATACGCAGTATTTT,TRBD2,.,TRBV5-4,16,TRBJ2-3
CASSRPNYEQYF,TGTGCCAGCAGCCGGCCGAACTACGAGCAGTACTTC,.,.,TRBV6-5,12,TRBJ2-7
CASSLGLGREANQPQHF,TGTGCCAGCAGCTTAGGATTGGGGCGGGAAGCCAATCAGCCCCAGCATTTT,.,.,TRBV7-2,17,TRBJ1-5
CASSQTPGLRRREQYF,TGCGCCAGCAGTCAAACACCAGGGCTGCGCCGAAGGGAGCAGTACTTC,.,.,TRBV23-1,16,TRBJ2-7
CASSLGEGGAGQPQHF,TGCGCCAGCAGCTTGGGGGAGGGGGGCGCGGGTCAGCCCCAGCATTTT,.,.,TRBV5-1,16,TRBJ1-5
CASSEQVNSNQPQHF,TGTGCCAGCAGTGAACAGGTTAATAGCAATCAGCCCCAGCATTTT,.,.,TRBV2,15,TRBJ1-5
CASSYSAGRSGNTIYF,TGTGCCAGCAGTTACTCGGCAGGGAGAAGTGGAAACACCATATATTTT,.,.,TRBV6-5,16,TRBJ1-3
CASRSSGTGWNEQFF,TGTGCCAGCAGGTCATCCGGGACAGGGTGGAATGAGCAGTTCTTC,TRBD1,.,TRBV25-1,15,TRBJ2-1
CASSPEGGESNQPQHF,TGTGCCAGCTCACCAGAAGGAGGGGAGAGCAATCAGCCCCAGCATTTT,.,.,TRBV18,16,TRBJ1-5
CASSLSPEGAGAFF,TGTGCCAGCAGCTTATCTCCTGAGGGGGCTGGCGCTTTCTTT,TRBD1,.,TRBV7-2,14,TRBJ1-1
CASSSHTARYEQYF,TGTGCCAGCAGTAGCCATACTGCGCGCTACGAGCAGTACTTC,.,.,TRBV25-1,14,TRBJ2-7
CASYSGRAGDTQYF,TGCGCCAGCTATAGCGGGAGGGCCGGAGATACGCAGTATTTT,TRBD2,.,TRBV10-2,14,TRBJ2-3
CATSRRIDASTDTQYF,TGTGCCACCAGTCGAAGAATCGACGCTAGCACAGATACGCAGTATTTT,.,.,TRBV15,16,TRBJ2-3
CAISDTGTYEQYF,TGTGCCATCAGTGACACAGGGACCTACGAGCAGTACTTC,.,.,TRBV10-3,13,TRBJ2-7
CASSVGTAISYEQYF,TGTGCCAGCTCAGTCGGGACAGCTATCTCCTACGAGCAGTACTTC,TRBD1,.,TRBV18,15,TRBJ2-7
CASSYSKGGMDEQYF,TGTGCCAGCAGTTACTCGAAAGGGGGGATGGACGAGCAGTACTTC,.,.,TRBV6-6,15,TRBJ2-7
CASSLGLAGTSYEQYF,TGTGCCAGCAGCCTTGGGCTAGCGGGGACCTCCTACGAGCAGTACTTC,TRBD2,.,TRBV5-4,16,TRBJ2-7